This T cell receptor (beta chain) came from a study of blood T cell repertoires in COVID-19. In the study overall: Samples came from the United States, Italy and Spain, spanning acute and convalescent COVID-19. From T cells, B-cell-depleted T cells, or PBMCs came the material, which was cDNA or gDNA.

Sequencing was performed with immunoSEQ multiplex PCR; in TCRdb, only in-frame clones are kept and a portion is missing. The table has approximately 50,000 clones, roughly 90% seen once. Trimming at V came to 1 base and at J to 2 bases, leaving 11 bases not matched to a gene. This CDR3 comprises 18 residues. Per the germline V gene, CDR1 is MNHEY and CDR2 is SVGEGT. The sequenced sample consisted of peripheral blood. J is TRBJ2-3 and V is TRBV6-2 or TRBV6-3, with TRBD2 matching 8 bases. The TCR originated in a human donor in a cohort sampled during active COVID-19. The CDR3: CASSYLLVAGGDTDTQYF. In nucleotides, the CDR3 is TGTGCCAGCAGTTACTTATTAGTCGCGGGAGGTGACACAGATACGCAGTATTTT.